Listed below are T cell receptor beta chains from one sample, sequenced in a study of cytomegalovirus exposure and HLA in healthy donors. The table came from immunoSEQ multiplex PCR; TCRdb's copy has only in-frame clones and leaves some out. The sample includes 100,000 to 120,000 clones, roughly 89% of them seen just once. The source material was PBMCs. These receptors all come from a woman aged 18 to 35 in good health and CMV-seronegative. Each CDR3 is given with its conserved first and last residue. The order of the fields is clone size, D gene, J gene, V gene, CDR3 DNA, CDR3 protein. A D gene is named only where the DNA matches it firmly. Clone size, where shown, is once, few, many, or a class for clones that have expanded.

clone size: -
D gene: TRBD1
J gene: TRBJ2-5
V gene: TRBV28
CDR3 DNA: TGTGCCAGCATTCGGACAGGGAGGACAGAGACCCAGTACTTC
CDR3 protein: CASIRTGRTETQYF

clone size: -
D gene: TRBD2
J gene: TRBJ2-1
V gene: TRBV10-1
CDR3 DNA: TGCGCCAGCAGTAGGCGGGGGAGCTCCTACAATGAGCAGTTCTTC
CDR3 protein: CASSRRGSSYNEQFF

clone size: -
D gene: TRBD1
J gene: TRBJ2-5
V gene: TRBV10-3
CDR3 DNA: TGTGCCATCAGTGAAAGGACAGGGGTCGAGACCCAGTACTTC
CDR3 protein: CAISERTGVETQYF

clone size: -
D gene: TRBD1
J gene: TRBJ1-3
V gene: TRBV7-9
CDR3 DNA: TGTGCCAGCAGCTTGAAGGGGGCCCTTCTCTCTGGAAACACCATATATTTT
CDR3 protein: CASSLKGALLSGNTIYF

clone size: -
D gene: TRBD2
J gene: TRBJ2-1
V gene: TRBV28
CDR3 DNA: TGTGCCAGCATTAAGCGGGAGACCAATGAGCAGTTCTTC
CDR3 protein: CASIKRETNEQFF

clone size: once
D gene: -
J gene: TRBJ1-3
V gene: TRBV4-1
CDR3 DNA: TGCGCCAGCAGCCGCCCTGAAGAGGGAAACACCATATATTTT
CDR3 protein: CASSRPEEGNTIYF

clone size: -
D gene: TRBD2
J gene: TRBJ2-5
V gene: TRBV4-1
CDR3 DNA: TGCGCCAGCAGCCAAAGGTTGCGGGAGCTGGCAGAGACCCAGTACTTC
CDR3 protein: CASSQRLRELAETQYF

clone size: -
D gene: -
J gene: TRBJ2-5
V gene: TRBV5-6
CDR3 DNA: TGTGCCAGCAGCTTGGAGGGGGGGCGAGAGACCCAGTACTTC
CDR3 protein: CASSLEGGRETQYF

clone size: -
D gene: -
J gene: TRBJ2-7
V gene: TRBV19
CDR3 DNA: TGTGCCAGTAGATCAACAGCCCTTTCCTACGAGCAGTACTTC
CDR3 protein: CASRSTALSYEQYF

clone size: -
D gene: TRBD2
J gene: TRBJ2-1
V gene: TRBV5-1
CDR3 DNA: TGCGCCAGCAGCTTGGTTGGGACTAGCGGGGGGGCCTACAATGAGCAGTTCTTC
CDR3 protein: CASSLVGTSGGAYNEQFF

clone size: -
D gene: -
J gene: TRBJ1-2
V gene: TRBV28
CDR3 DNA: TGTGCCAGCCACTACAGACAGACTAACTATGGCTACACCTTC
CDR3 protein: CASHYRQTNYGYTF

clone size: -
D gene: -
J gene: TRBJ2-1
V gene: TRBV19
CDR3 DNA: TGTGCCAGTAGTATACGGGTCTACAATGAGCAGTTCTTC
CDR3 protein: CASSIRVYNEQFF

clone size: -
D gene: -
J gene: TRBJ1-1
V gene: TRBV28
CDR3 DNA: TGTGCCAGCAGTTTCAGATGGACTGAAGCTTTCTTT
CDR3 protein: CASSFRWTEAFF

clone size: once
D gene: -
J gene: TRBJ2-5
V gene: TRBV27
CDR3 DNA: TGTGCCAGCAGTGTGTACAGGGAGCAAGAGACCCAGTACTTC
CDR3 protein: CASSVYREQETQYF

clone size: -
D gene: -
J gene: TRBJ1-5
V gene: TRBV6-1
CDR3 DNA: TGTGCCAGCAGTGAAGACAGTATTCAGCCCCAGCATTTT
CDR3 protein: CASSEDSIQPQHF

clone size: -
D gene: TRBD2
J gene: TRBJ2-2
V gene: TRBV7-8
CDR3 DNA: TGTGCCAGCAGCAGCATTGCCGTGCTAGCGGGGACCGGGGAGCTGTTTTTT
CDR3 protein: CASSSIAVLAGTGELFF

clone size: -
D gene: -
J gene: TRBJ1-1
V gene: TRBV6-6
CDR3 DNA: TGTGCCAGCAGACCCGACAGAGCAAACACTGAAGCTTTCTTT
CDR3 protein: CASRPDRANTEAFF

clone size: -
D gene: TRBD1
J gene: TRBJ1-1
V gene: TRBV28
CDR3 DNA: TGTGCCAGCAGTTCGCAGGGGGCGCCGAACACTGAAGCTTTCTTT
CDR3 protein: CASSSQGAPNTEAFF

clone size: -
D gene: TRBD2
J gene: TRBJ2-1
V gene: TRBV28
CDR3 DNA: TGTGCCAGCACCGGGACTAGCGGGGACAATGAGCAGTTCTTC
CDR3 protein: CASTGTSGDNEQFF

clone size: -
D gene: -
J gene: TRBJ2-3
V gene: TRBV5-4
CDR3 DNA: TGTGCCAGCAGCTTGATCGGGATACCGCAGTATTTT
CDR3 protein: CASSLIGIPQYF

clone size: -
D gene: -
J gene: TRBJ1-5
V gene: TRBV9
CDR3 DNA: TGTGCCAGCAGCGTAGGGACAGCCAAGAATCAGCCCCAGCATTTT
CDR3 protein: CASSVGTAKNQPQHF

clone size: -
D gene: -
J gene: TRBJ2-7
V gene: TRBV11-1
CDR3 DNA: TGTGCCAGCAGCTTAGTAGGCGGCTCCTACGAGCAGTACTTC
CDR3 protein: CASSLVGGSYEQYF

clone size: -
D gene: -
J gene: TRBJ2-3
V gene: TRBV28
CDR3 DNA: TGTGCCAGCAGTAGATCCCTCTCAGAGGGCGCGCAGGCAGATACGCAGTATTTT
CDR3 protein: CASSRSLSEGAQADTQYF

clone size: -
D gene: TRBD2
J gene: TRBJ2-7
V gene: TRBV5-1
CDR3 DNA: TGCGCCAGCAGCTTGGCCCTGGGACTAGCGGGAACGGAGAAAGAGCAGTACTTC
CDR3 protein: CASSLALGLAGTEKEQYF

clone size: -
D gene: -
J gene: TRBJ2-1
V gene: TRBV28
CDR3 DNA: TGTGCCAGCCGTAGAATGTCCTTAAACAATGAGCAGTTCTTC
CDR3 protein: CASRRMSLNNEQFF

clone size: once
D gene: TRBD2
J gene: TRBJ2-3
V gene: TRBV28
CDR3 DNA: TGTGCCAGCAGTTTAGCGGGGGGGATTTTAAATACGCAGTATTTT
CDR3 protein: CASSLAGGILNTQYF

clone size: once
D gene: -
J gene: TRBJ1-1
V gene: TRBV29-1
CDR3 DNA: TGCAGCGAATCCAGCGGTAACACTGAAGCTTTCTTT
CDR3 protein: CSESSGNTEAFF

clone size: -
D gene: TRBD1
J gene: TRBJ1-1
V gene: TRBV6-5
CDR3 DNA: TGTGCCAGCTCGGGACAGGGGGCGCGGGGCACTGAAGCTTTCTTT
CDR3 protein: CASSGQGARGTEAFF

clone size: -
D gene: -
J gene: TRBJ2-1
V gene: TRBV15
CDR3 DNA: TGTGCCACCAGCAGAGTCAGGCTGAGCTCCTACAATGAGCAGTTCTTC
CDR3 protein: CATSRVRLSSYNEQFF

clone size: -
D gene: TRBD1
J gene: TRBJ1-5
V gene: TRBV28
CDR3 DNA: TGTGCCAGCAGCTCAGGGGGCGCGTACAATCAGCCCCAGCATTTT
CDR3 protein: CASSSGGAYNQPQHF

clone size: -
D gene: -
J gene: TRBJ2-7
V gene: TRBV4-1
CDR3 DNA: TGCGCCAGCAGTCAGGACGGGGTAAGGTACGAGCAGTACTTC
CDR3 protein: CASSQDGVRYEQYF

clone size: -
D gene: -
J gene: TRBJ2-3
V gene: TRBV5-1
CDR3 DNA: TGCGCCAGCAGCTTGGCACGGGTAACAGATACGCAGTATTTT
CDR3 protein: CASSLARVTDTQYF

clone size: -
D gene: -
J gene: TRBJ1-3
V gene: TRBV19
CDR3 DNA: TGTGCCAGTAGTATCCGGGACATCTCTGGAAACACCATATATTTT
CDR3 protein: CASSIRDISGNTIYF

clone size: -
D gene: TRBD1
J gene: TRBJ2-5
V gene: TRBV7-2
CDR3 DNA: TGTGCCAGCAGCTTCACAGGGGGCGGGGAGACCCAGTACTTC
CDR3 protein: CASSFTGGGETQYF

clone size: -
D gene: -
J gene: TRBJ2-7
V gene: TRBV7-9
CDR3 DNA: TGTGCCAGCAGCTTAATCGACCGGAGCTCCTACGAGCAGTACTTC
CDR3 protein: CASSLIDRSSYEQYF

clone size: -
D gene: TRBD2
J gene: TRBJ2-3
V gene: TRBV19
CDR3 DNA: TGTGCCAGTAGTAGACTAGCGGGGGGAGATACGCAGTATTTT
CDR3 protein: CASSRLAGGDTQYF

clone size: -
D gene: TRBD1
J gene: TRBJ1-5
V gene: TRBV27
CDR3 DNA: TGTGCCAGCAGTTTATTAGGGGCAGGGGGTTCCAATCAGCCCCAGCATTTT
CDR3 protein: CASSLLGAGGSNQPQHF

clone size: -
D gene: TRBD1
J gene: TRBJ1-3
V gene: TRBV5-1
CDR3 DNA: TGCGCCAGCAGCTTGGGGGGACAGTTGGCTGGAAACACCATATATTTT
CDR3 protein: CASSLGGQLAGNTIYF

clone size: -
D gene: -
J gene: TRBJ1-4
V gene: TRBV7-2
CDR3 DNA: TGTGCCAGCAGCGTGCGGGACCCAAATAGGGAAAAACTGTTTTTT
CDR3 protein: CASSVRDPNREKLFF

clone size: -
D gene: -
J gene: TRBJ2-7
V gene: TRBV4-2
CDR3 DNA: TGTGCCAGCAGCCAAGGGCAGGGGACCTACGAGCAGTACTTC
CDR3 protein: CASSQGQGTYEQYF

clone size: -
D gene: TRBD2
J gene: TRBJ2-7
V gene: TRBV28
CDR3 DNA: TGTGCCAGCAAGCGGCGGGAGGCTACCTACGAGCAGTACTTC
CDR3 protein: CASKRREATYEQYF

clone size: -
D gene: -
J gene: TRBJ1-5
V gene: TRBV28
CDR3 DNA: TGTGCCAGCAGTTTAGGTTCCGGTTACAATCAGCCCCAGCATTTT
CDR3 protein: CASSLGSGYNQPQHF

clone size: -
D gene: TRBD2
J gene: TRBJ2-7
V gene: TRBV6-5
CDR3 DNA: TGTGCCAGCAGTTACCCCCGGGGGGGTCTCCACGAGCAGTACTTC
CDR3 protein: CASSYPRGGLHEQYF

clone size: -
D gene: TRBD1
J gene: TRBJ1-1
V gene: TRBV6-5
CDR3 DNA: TGTGCCAGCAGGCCCGGGACAGGGACCACTGAAGCTTTCTTT
CDR3 protein: CASRPGTGTTEAFF

clone size: -
D gene: TRBD1
J gene: TRBJ2-7
V gene: TRBV28
CDR3 DNA: TGTGCCAGTTGGGACAGACCCTACGAGCAGTACTTC
CDR3 protein: CASWDRPYEQYF

clone size: -
D gene: TRBD1
J gene: TRBJ1-1
V gene: TRBV30
CDR3 DNA: TGTGCCTGGAGTAGGGGACAGGGGGCGGGAGCTTTCTTT
CDR3 protein: CAWSRGQGAGAFF

clone size: -
D gene: TRBD2
J gene: TRBJ2-7
V gene: TRBV7-9
CDR3 DNA: TGTGCCAGCAGCTTAGCCTCAACTAGCGACAACTCCTACGAGCAGTACTTC
CDR3 protein: CASSLASTSDNSYEQYF

clone size: -
D gene: -
J gene: TRBJ1-5
V gene: TRBV4-2
CDR3 DNA: TGTGCCAGCAGCCAACAGGGGAACAATCAGCCCCAGCATTTT
CDR3 protein: CASSQQGNNQPQHF

clone size: once
D gene: TRBD1
J gene: TRBJ1-5
V gene: TRBV27
CDR3 DNA: TGTGCCAGCAGTTCGTGGACAGGGTATGGCAATCAGCCCCAGCATTTT
CDR3 protein: CASSSWTGYGNQPQHF

clone size: -
D gene: -
J gene: TRBJ2-7
V gene: TRBV21-1
CDR3 DNA: TGTGCCATCCTAGGAAGGACAGGGGGGAGATACGAGCAGTACTTC
CDR3 protein: CAILGRTGGRYEQYF

clone size: -
D gene: -
J gene: TRBJ1-2
V gene: TRBV30
CDR3 DNA: TGTGCCTGGAGTCTAGGATATGGCTACACCTTC
CDR3 protein: CAWSLGYGYTF

clone size: -
D gene: -
J gene: TRBJ1-2
V gene: TRBV19
CDR3 DNA: TGTGCCAGTAGTCTCTCGACAGGAGGTAACTATGGCTACACCTTC
CDR3 protein: CASSLSTGGNYGYTF

clone size: -
D gene: -
J gene: TRBJ1-5
V gene: TRBV9
CDR3 DNA: TGTGCCAGCAGCGGCGGGGGGAGCAATCAGCCCCAGCATTTT
CDR3 protein: CASSGGGSNQPQHF

clone size: -
D gene: TRBD1
J gene: TRBJ1-3
V gene: TRBV4-3
CDR3 DNA: TGCGCCAGCAGCCAAGACCCCCCGGACAGGGCTTTCTCTGGAAACACCATATATTTT
CDR3 protein: CASSQDPPDRAFSGNTIYF

clone size: -
D gene: -
J gene: TRBJ1-4
V gene: TRBV29-1
CDR3 DNA: TGCAGCGTTTCCAGGGGCGTCGGTAATGAAAAACTGTTTTTT
CDR3 protein: CSVSRGVGNEKLFF

clone size: -
D gene: -
J gene: TRBJ2-2
V gene: TRBV11-1
CDR3 DNA: TGTGCCAGCAGCTTCCCAATAGATAACACCGGGGAGCTGTTTTTT
CDR3 protein: CASSFPIDNTGELFF

clone size: -
D gene: TRBD2
J gene: TRBJ2-7
V gene: TRBV5-1
CDR3 DNA: TGCGCCAGCAGCTTGGTACTAGCGGGGGGGATCAACGAGCAGTACTTC
CDR3 protein: CASSLVLAGGINEQYF